This T cell receptor (beta chain) was recovered during a study of blood T cells in healthy people across ages. Whole-study results and caveats: Older age went with lower TCR beta diversity per million T cells, in a roughly linear way. Without sorted subsets, naive and antigen-experienced compartments could not be conclusively compared.

Sample-barcoded 5' priming and a J-beta primer mix drove a second PCR of about 6 to 12 cycles. TCRdb reprocessed the 5' RACE reads via MiXCR and lists one record per CDR3 protein. This sample carries roughly 680,000 distinct CDR3 sequences, roughly half of them seen once, and the ten largest clones take 13%. The germline V gene has CDR1 SNHLY and CDR2 FYNNEI. The V end lost 0 bases, the J end lost 13 bases, and 10 bases lay between the germline ends. CDR3 size: 12 residues. PBMCs numbering at least 6.5 million were isolated per sample. Concerning this clonotype: Its antigen is undetermined.

The rearrangement uses TRBV2 and TRBJ2-4; D possibly corresponds to TRBD1 (7 bases). The sequenced sample was blood. This receptor was taken from a woman older than 75 in good health. The CDR3 loop reads CASSEASGGQYF. The CDR3 bases are TGTGCCAGCAGTGAAGCTTCAGGGGGGCAGTACTTC.